The clone carrying this T cell receptor (beta chain) was counted between two and nine times. The antigen remains undetermined. The sample's treatment: approximately nine-day PBMC culture with coronavirus spike peptide pools or control peptides (ViraFEST assay). The data stem from a study of vaccination and CD4 T cells after COVID-19. The wider study: Each control culture was treated with a CEFX pool, an HIV-1 Nef pool, or no peptide.

This CDR3 is built from 11 residues. Germline V gene lookup returns CDR1 GTSNPN and CDR2 SVGIG (reference sequence). Germline trimming cut 4 bases from V and 7 bases from J; bases unmatched to any gene: 1. The assay that was used to sequence DNA from cultured CD4+ T cells was the Oncomine TCR Beta short-read assay. TCRdb independently ran MiXCR on the PCR reads; one entry per CDR3 protein. The table has some 19,000 distinct CDR3 sequences, around 42% seen once. The clonotype originates from a human donor who had recovered from COVID-19. The specimen sequenced was CD4+ T cells from blood, cultured in vitro. This chain connects TRBV30 to TRBJ2-1; 7 bases line up with TRBD1. CDR3 in amino acids: CAWTRGNEQFF. The CDR3 DNA sequence: TGTGCCTGGACCAGGGGGAATGAGCAGTTCTTC.